Below, 2 T cell receptor beta chains from the same sample are listed, as sequenced in a study of shared clonotypes between healthy human individuals. Repertoires were generated with immunoSEQ multiplex PCR, while TCRdb's copy carries only in-frame clones and drops some. The table includes approximately 510,000 clones, around 79% detected once. The sequenced sample consisted of PBMCs. The receptors come from a woman aged 40 to 49 in good health. Some clones in this sample may be carry-over from other donors' samples.

The chain is built from TRBV11-2 and TRBJ1-4, with D perhaps matching TRBD1 (5 bases). Trimming took 3 bases from V and 10 from J, leaving 12 bases between them. The CDR3 has 13 amino acids. CDR1 SGHAT and CDR2 FQNNGV come from the germline V gene. This CDR3 reads CASSFGGEGKLFF. CDR3 in DNA: TGTGCCAGCAGCTTTGGGGGTGAGGGAAAACTGTTTTTT.

This sequence joins TRBV30 and TRBJ2-5, with D perhaps given as TRBD1 or TRBD2 (6 bases each). The germline CDR1 and CDR2 sequences are GTSNPN and SVGIG (reference sequence). This CDR3 region has 14 residues. Trimming took off 2 bases at V and 2 bases at J, with 12 bases between the two ends. The CDR3 DNA sequence: TGTGCCTGGAGTTGGGCGGGGACACAAGAGACCCAGTACTTC. This translates into CAWSWAGTQETQYF.